Listed below are T cell receptor beta chains from one sample, sequenced in a study of T cell responses to AZD1222 COVID-19 vaccine. Method: immunoSEQ multiplex PCR; TCRdb's copy keeps in-frame clones and lacks some. Of some 120,000 clones detected, roughly 88% appear once; the ten largest clones hold over 6.5%. This specimen consisted of peripheral blood, obtained on day 0 of AZD1222 vaccination. All receptors derive from an adult in good health. CDR3s include the opening cysteine and the closing phenylalanine or tryptophan. Each record gives: J gene, V gene, D gene, clone size, CDR3 protein, CDR3 DNA. A D gene is named only where the DNA matches it firmly. Only some rows state a clone size, as once, few, many or a class for expanded clones.

>TRBJ2-7|TRBV6-5|TRBD1|NA
CASRTGTGRRYEQYF
TGTGCCAGCAGAACTGGGACAGGGAGACGCTACGAGCAGTACTTC
>TRBJ2-7|TRBV14|TRBD2|NA
CASSLGLAGGDEQYF
TGTGCCAGCAGCCTCGGACTAGCGGGAGGGGACGAGCAGTACTTC
>TRBJ2-7|TRBV6-1|NA|NA
CASSEHDREQYF
TGTGCCAGCAGTGAACACGACAGGGAGCAGTACTTC
>TRBJ1-2|TRBV5-1|TRBD1|NA
CASSSNTGGPTDTF
TGCGCCAGCAGCTCAAATACAGGGGGTCCGACAGACACCTTC
>TRBJ2-7|TRBV6-6|TRBD1|NA
CASSVTGTGVEQYF
TGTGCCAGCAGTGTGACCGGGACAGGGGTCGAGCAGTACTTC
>TRBJ2-7|TRBV6-1|NA|once
CASSESHTGRNF
TGTGCCAGCAGTGAAAGCCACACGGGTCGGAACTTC
>TRBJ2-1|TRBV5-8|TRBD1|NA
CASSRGTVGFNEQFF
TGTGCCAGCAGCCGAGGGACAGTCGGGTTCAATGAGCAGTTCTTC
>TRBJ1-1|TRBV10-3|NA|NA
CAIKGTLINTEAFF
TGTGCCATCAAAGGGACACTTATCAACACTGAAGCTTTCTTT
>TRBJ2-7|TRBV6-5|TRBD2|NA
CASSYRLAGAFEQYF
TGTGCCAGCAGTTACCGACTAGCGGGAGCCTTCGAGCAGTACTTC
>TRBJ1-5|TRBV6-5|TRBD1|NA
CASKQGASQPQHF
TGTGCCAGTAAACAGGGGGCCAGTCAGCCCCAGCATTTT
>TRBJ1-5|TRBV24-1|NA|NA
CATSSGANQPQHF
TGTGCCACCAGTTCAGGGGCTAATCAGCCCCAGCATTTT
>TRBJ1-2|TRBV7-9|NA|once
CASSLDMEGIGYTF
TGTGCCAGCAGCCTGGACATGGAGGGAATTGGCTACACCTTC
>TRBJ1-5|TRBV6-6|NA|NA
CASRTPTRESNQPQHF
TGTGCCAGCAGAACACCTACCCGCGAAAGCAATCAGCCCCAGCATTTT
>TRBJ1-2|TRBV3-1/TRBV3-2|NA|NA
CASSQARGTNYGYTF
TGTGCCAGCAGCCAAGCACGGGGCACTAACTATGGCTACACCTTC
>TRBJ2-7|TRBV7-9|NA|NA
CASSLYYEQYF
TGTGCCAGCAGCCTCTACTACGAGCAGTACTTC
>TRBJ2-1|TRBV5-4|TRBD2|few
CASSLASGGYNEQFF
TGTGCCAGCAGCTTGGCTAGCGGGGGCTACAATGAGCAGTTCTTC
>TRBJ1-6|TRBV9|NA|NA
CASTPEPYNSPLHF
TGTGCCAGCACTCCGGAGCCTTATAATTCACCCCTCCACTTT
>TRBJ2-1|TRBV5-1|NA|NA
CATRLGSSGDEQFF
TGCGCCACTCGCCTTGGGTCGAGCGGCGATGAGCAGTTCTTC
>TRBJ1-2|TRBV2|NA|NA
CASSNLGGQDGYTF
TGTGCCAGCAGTAACCTGGGGGGGCAAGACGGCTACACCTTC
>TRBJ1-6|TRBV9|NA|NA
CASSVRAYNSPLHF
TGTGCCAGCAGCGTTCGGGCATATAATTCACCCCTCCACTTT
>TRBJ1-2|TRBV5-1|NA|NA
CASSSSYRAGYGYTF
TGCGCCAGCAGCTCCTCCTACAGGGCTGGCTATGGCTACACCTTC
>TRBJ2-5|TRBV19|NA|NA
CASSQGVRQETQYF
TGTGCCAGTAGTCAGGGAGTGAGACAAGAGACCCAGTACTTC
>TRBJ2-1|TRBV5-1|NA|NA
CASSVGSAADEQFF
TGCGCCAGCAGCGTCGGATCCGCCGCCGATGAGCAGTTCTTC
>TRBJ2-1|TRBV28|NA|once
CASSFDTNNEQFF
TGTGCCAGCAGTTTCGATACTAACAATGAGCAGTTCTTC
>TRBJ2-3|TRBV3-1/TRBV3-2|TRBD2|NA
CASSPLFGRGTDTQYF
TGTGCCAGCAGCCCCCTTTTCGGGAGGGGGACAGATACGCAGTATTTT
>TRBJ1-1|TRBV25-1|NA|few
CASSIASGGGAFF
TGTGCCAGCAGTATTGCGAGCGGAGGGGGTGCTTTCTTT
>TRBJ2-7|TRBV10-1|NA|NA
CARLQGILAYEQYF
TGCGCCAGATTACAGGGAATTTTAGCCTACGAGCAGTACTTC
>TRBJ1-4|TRBV15|NA|NA
CATSEAPQGQGEKLFF
TGTGCCACCAGCGAGGCTCCTCAGGGGCAAGGTGAAAAACTGTTTTTT
>TRBJ2-7|TRBV29-1|NA|NA
CSVEDQDTYEQYF
TGCAGCGTTGAAGATCAGGACACCTACGAGCAGTACTTC
>TRBJ2-7|TRBV27|TRBD1|NA
CASSYTGQVPGEQYF
TGTGCCAGCAGCTACACCGGACAGGTCCCGGGCGAGCAGTACTTC
>TRBJ1-1|TRBV3-1/TRBV3-2|NA|NA
CASSLGTVNTEAFF
TGTGCCAGCAGCCTAGGGACGGTGAACACTGAAGCTTTCTTT
>TRBJ2-7|TRBV27|TRBD1|NA
CASSFRGPGTGLTTWVIYEQYF
TGTGCCAGCAGTTTCCGTGGCCCCGGGACAGGTTTGACGACGTGGGTAATCTACGAGCAGTACTTC
>TRBJ1-5|TRBV28|NA|few
CASSRRMGDQPQHF
TGTGCCAGCAGCCGTAGGATGGGGGATCAGCCCCAGCATTTT
>TRBJ1-2|TRBV18|TRBD1|NA
CASSPPGTGTPYGYTF
TGTGCCAGCTCACCACCGGGGACAGGGACGCCTTATGGCTACACCTTC
>TRBJ2-7|TRBV5-4|TRBD2|NA
CASSPPGTSGSGSYEQYF
TGTGCCAGCAGCCCTCCTGGGACTAGCGGGAGTGGCTCCTACGAGCAGTACTTC
>TRBJ1-1|TRBV2|NA|once
CASSANRDTEAFF
TGTGCCAGCAGTGCCAACCGGGACACTGAAGCTTTCTTT
>TRBJ1-5|TRBV5-4|NA|NA
CASSRGGGVNQPQHF
TGTGCCAGCAGCCGGGGCGGGGGCGTCAATCAGCCCCAGCATTTT
>TRBJ1-5|TRBV4-2|NA|NA
CASSQNHGNQPQHF
TGTGCCAGCAGCCAAAACCATGGCAATCAGCCCCAGCATTTT
>TRBJ2-2|TRBV12-2|NA|NA
CASRFGYRVGGTGELFF
TGTGCAAGTCGCTTCGGATACAGGGTCGGGGGCACCGGGGAGCTGTTTTTT
>TRBJ2-7|TRBV18|TRBD1|NA
CASSLGQGAYEQYF
TGTGCCAGCTCACTAGGACAGGGGGCGTACGAGCAGTACTTC
>TRBJ1-2|TRBV7-2|TRBD1|NA
CASSLAGQGDGYTF
TGTGCCAGCAGCTTAGCCGGACAGGGGGATGGCTACACCTTC
>TRBJ1-2|TRBV5-6|NA|NA
CASSSYAVGNYGYTF
TGTGCCAGCAGCTCATACGCGGTGGGGAACTATGGCTACACCTTC
>TRBJ2-1|TRBV13|NA|NA
CASSLGRASSYNEQFF
TGTGCCAGCAGCTTAGGCCGGGCGAGCTCCTACAATGAGCAGTTCTTC
>TRBJ1-2|TRBV2|NA|NA
CASSESGTNYGYTF
TGTGCCAGCAGTGAATCTGGGACTAACTATGGCTACACCTTC
>TRBJ1-4|TRBV28|NA|NA
CASSRGGGLNEKLFF
TGTGCCAGCAGTCGGGGAGGGGGTTTAAATGAAAAACTGTTTTTT
>TRBJ1-4|TRBV7-9|NA|NA
CASSLQGFDEKLFF
TGTGCCAGCAGCTTACAGGGGTTCGATGAAAAACTGTTTTTT
>TRBJ2-3|TRBV5-1|TRBD1|few
CASSLRQGSTDTQYF
TGCGCCAGCAGCCTCCGACAGGGAAGCACAGATACGCAGTATTTT
>TRBJ1-5|TRBV5-8|TRBD1|NA
CASSLEDRTNQPQHF
TGTGCCAGCAGCTTGGAGGACAGGACTAACCAGCCCCAGCATTTT
>TRBJ2-5|TRBV2|NA|NA
CASSDRGGQETQYF
TGTGCCAGCAGTGATCGGGGTGGTCAAGAGACCCAGTACTTC
>TRBJ2-1|TRBV24-1|NA|NA
CATSDTTTYNEQFF
TGTGCCACCAGTGATACCACTACCTACAATGAGCAGTTCTTC
>TRBJ1-3|TRBV3-1/TRBV3-2|TRBD1|once
CASSHDRDSGNTIYF
TGTGCCAGCAGTCACGACAGGGACTCTGGAAACACCATATATTTT
>TRBJ1-6|TRBV9|NA|NA
CASSARGGGSPLHF
TGTGCCAGCAGCGCGAGGGGCGGTGGTTCACCCCTCCACTTT
>TRBJ2-7|TRBV15|TRBD1|NA
CATSRDAGTGAYEQYF
TGTGCCACCAGCAGAGATGCCGGGACAGGGGCCTACGAGCAGTACTTC
>TRBJ2-1|TRBV27|TRBD1|NA
CASSPGQGAGNEQFF
TGTGCCAGCAGTCCGGGACAGGGGGCAGGAAATGAGCAGTTCTTC
>TRBJ1-5|TRBV9|TRBD1|NA
CASSVGDREGQPQHF
TGTGCCAGCAGCGTAGGGGACAGGGAAGGTCAGCCCCAGCATTTT
>TRBJ2-2|TRBV5-1|TRBD2|NA
CASSLASIGGANTGELFF
TGCGCCAGCAGCTTGGCGTCTATCGGGGGGGCGAACACCGGGGAGCTGTTTTTT
>TRBJ1-2|TRBV7-6|NA|NA
CASSLEITGLYTF
TGTGCCAGCAGCTTAGAGATAACAGGGTTATATACCTTC